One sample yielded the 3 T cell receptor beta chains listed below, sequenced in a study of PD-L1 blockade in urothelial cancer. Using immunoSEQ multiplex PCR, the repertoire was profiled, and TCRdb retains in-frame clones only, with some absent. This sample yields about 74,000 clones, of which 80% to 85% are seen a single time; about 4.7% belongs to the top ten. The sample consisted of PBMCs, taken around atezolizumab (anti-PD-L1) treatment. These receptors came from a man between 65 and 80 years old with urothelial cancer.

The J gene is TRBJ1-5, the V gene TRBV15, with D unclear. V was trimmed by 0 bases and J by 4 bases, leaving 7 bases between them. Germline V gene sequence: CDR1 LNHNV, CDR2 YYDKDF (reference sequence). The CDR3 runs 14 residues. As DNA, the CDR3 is TGTGCCACCAGCAGAGATCAGATTAATCAGCCCCAGCATTTT. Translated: CATSRDQINQPQHF.

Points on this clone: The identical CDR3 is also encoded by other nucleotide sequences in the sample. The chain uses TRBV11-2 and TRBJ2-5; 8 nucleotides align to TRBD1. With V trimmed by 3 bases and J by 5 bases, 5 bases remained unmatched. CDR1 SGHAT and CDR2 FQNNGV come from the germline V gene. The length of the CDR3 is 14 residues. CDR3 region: CASSLSGGRETQYF. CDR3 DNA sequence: TGTGCCAGCAGCTTGTCAGGGGGCCGGGAGACCCAGTACTTC.

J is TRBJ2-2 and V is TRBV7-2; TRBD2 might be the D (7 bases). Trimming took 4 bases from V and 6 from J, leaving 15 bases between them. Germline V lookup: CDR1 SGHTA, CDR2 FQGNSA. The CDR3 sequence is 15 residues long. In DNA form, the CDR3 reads TGTGCCAGCAGCTCCCAAGGGGGGGGCGCCGGGGAGCTGTTTTTT. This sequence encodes CASSSQGGGAGELFF. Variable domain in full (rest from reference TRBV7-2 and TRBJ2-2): GAGVSQSPSNKVTEKGKDVELRCDPISGHTALYWYRQSLGQGLEFLIYFQGNSAPDKSGLPSDRFSAERTGGSVSTLTIQRTQQEDSAVYLCASSSQGGGAGELFFGEGSRLTVL.